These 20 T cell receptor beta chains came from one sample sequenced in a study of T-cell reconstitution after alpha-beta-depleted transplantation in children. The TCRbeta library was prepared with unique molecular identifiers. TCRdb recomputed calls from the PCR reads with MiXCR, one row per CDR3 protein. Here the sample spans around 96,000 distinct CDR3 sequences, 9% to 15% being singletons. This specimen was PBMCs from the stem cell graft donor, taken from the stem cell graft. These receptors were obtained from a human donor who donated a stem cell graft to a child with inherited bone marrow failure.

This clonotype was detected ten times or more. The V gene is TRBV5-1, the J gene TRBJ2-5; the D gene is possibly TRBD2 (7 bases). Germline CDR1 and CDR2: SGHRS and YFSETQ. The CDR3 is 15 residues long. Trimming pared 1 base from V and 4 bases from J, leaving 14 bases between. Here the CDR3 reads CASSLRPGGRETQYF. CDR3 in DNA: TGCGCCAGCAGCTTGAGACCCGGGGGGCGAGAGACCCAGTACTTC.

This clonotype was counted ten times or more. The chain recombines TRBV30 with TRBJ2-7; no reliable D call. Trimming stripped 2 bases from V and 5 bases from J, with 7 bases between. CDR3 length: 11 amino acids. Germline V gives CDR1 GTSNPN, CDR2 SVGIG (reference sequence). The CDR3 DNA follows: TGTGCCTGGAGTTGGCAGAACGAGCAGTACTTC. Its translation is CAWSWQNEQYF.

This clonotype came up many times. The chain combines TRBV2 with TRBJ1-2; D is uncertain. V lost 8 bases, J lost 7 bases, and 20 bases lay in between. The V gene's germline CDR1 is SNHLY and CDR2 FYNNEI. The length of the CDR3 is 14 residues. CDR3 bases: TGTGCCAGCGCCCCCGGCGGGGTAATAGGTGGCTACACCTTC. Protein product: CASAPGGVIGGYTF.

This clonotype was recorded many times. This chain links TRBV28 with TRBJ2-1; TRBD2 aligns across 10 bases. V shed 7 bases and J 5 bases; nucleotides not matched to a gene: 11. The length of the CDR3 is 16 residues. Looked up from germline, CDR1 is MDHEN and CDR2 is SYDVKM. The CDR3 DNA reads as TGTGCCAGCACCCACTTTCCAGCGGGAGGGCACAATGAGCAGTTCTTC. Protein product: CASTHFPAGGHNEQFF.

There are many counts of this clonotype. The CDR3 here is CASSQDYLGGELFF. CDR3 in DNA: TGTGCCAGCAGCCAGGACTACCTAGGGGGGGAGCTGTTTTTT. This rearrangement joins TRBV6-5 to TRBJ2-2; D possibly corresponds to TRBD2 (6 bases). CDR1 is MNHEY, CDR2 SVGAGI, per germline. V dropped 6 bases and J dropped 8 bases, with 16 bases sitting between them. CDR3 length: 14 amino acids.

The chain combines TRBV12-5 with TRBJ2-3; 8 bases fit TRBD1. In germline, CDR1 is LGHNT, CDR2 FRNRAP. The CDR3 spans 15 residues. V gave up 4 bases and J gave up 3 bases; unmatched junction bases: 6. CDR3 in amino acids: CASGWTGPRTDTQYF. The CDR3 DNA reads TGTGCTAGTGGTTGGACAGGGCCGAGAACAGATACGCAGTATTTT.

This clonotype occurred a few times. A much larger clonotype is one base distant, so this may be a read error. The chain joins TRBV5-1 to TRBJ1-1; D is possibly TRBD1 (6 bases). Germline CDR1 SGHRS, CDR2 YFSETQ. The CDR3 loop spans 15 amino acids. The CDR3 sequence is CASRLAGAADTEAFF. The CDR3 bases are TGCGCCAGCAGATTGGCGGGGGCAGCGGACACTGAAGCTTTCTTT.

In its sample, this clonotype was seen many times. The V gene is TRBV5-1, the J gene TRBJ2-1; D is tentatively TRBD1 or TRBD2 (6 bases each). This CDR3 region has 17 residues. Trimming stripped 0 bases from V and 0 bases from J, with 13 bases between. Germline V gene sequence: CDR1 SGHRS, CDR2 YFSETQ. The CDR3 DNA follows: TGCGCCAGCAGCTTGGGTGTAGGGGGGAGCTCCTACAATGAGCAGTTCTTC. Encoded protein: CASSLGVGGSSYNEQFF.

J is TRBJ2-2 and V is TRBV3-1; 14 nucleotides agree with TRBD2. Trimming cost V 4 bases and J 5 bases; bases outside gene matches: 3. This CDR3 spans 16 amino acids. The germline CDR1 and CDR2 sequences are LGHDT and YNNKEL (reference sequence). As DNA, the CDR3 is TGTGCCAGCAGCCGTGGGACTAGCGGGAGTACCGGGGAGCTGTTTTTT. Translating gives CASSRGTSGSTGELFF. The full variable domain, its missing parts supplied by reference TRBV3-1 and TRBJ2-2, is DTAVSQTPKYLVTQMGNDKSIKCEQNLGHDTMYWYKQDSKKFLKIMFSYNNKELIINETVPNRFSPKSPDKAHLNLHINSLELGDSAVYFCASSRGTSGSTGELFFGEGSRLTVL.

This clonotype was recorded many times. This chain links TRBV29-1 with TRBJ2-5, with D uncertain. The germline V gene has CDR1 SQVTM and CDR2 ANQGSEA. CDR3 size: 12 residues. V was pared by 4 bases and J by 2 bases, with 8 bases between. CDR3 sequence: CSVVESQETQYF. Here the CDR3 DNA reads TGCAGCGTTGTGGAATCTCAAGAGACCCAGTACTTC.

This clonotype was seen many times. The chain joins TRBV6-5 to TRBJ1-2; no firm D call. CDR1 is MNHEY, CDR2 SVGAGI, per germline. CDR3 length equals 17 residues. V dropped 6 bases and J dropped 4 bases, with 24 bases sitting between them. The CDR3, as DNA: TGTGCCAGCAGATCAACCGTACAGCCCGGCGGGTCCTATGGCTACACCTTC. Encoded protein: CASRSTVQPGGSYGYTF.

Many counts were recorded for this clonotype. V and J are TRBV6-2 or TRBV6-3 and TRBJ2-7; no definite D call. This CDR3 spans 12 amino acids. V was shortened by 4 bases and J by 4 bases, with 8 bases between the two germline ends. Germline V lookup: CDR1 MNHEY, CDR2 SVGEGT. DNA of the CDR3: TGTGCCAGCAGTTTGGACGGTTACGAGCAGTACTTC. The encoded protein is CASSLDGYEQYF.

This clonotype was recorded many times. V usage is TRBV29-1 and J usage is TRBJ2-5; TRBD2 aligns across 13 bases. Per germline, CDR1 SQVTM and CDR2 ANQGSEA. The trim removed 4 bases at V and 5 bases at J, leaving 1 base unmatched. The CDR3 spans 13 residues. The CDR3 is CSVVLAGGETQYF. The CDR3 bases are TGCAGCGTTGTACTAGCGGGAGGGGAGACCCAGTACTTC.

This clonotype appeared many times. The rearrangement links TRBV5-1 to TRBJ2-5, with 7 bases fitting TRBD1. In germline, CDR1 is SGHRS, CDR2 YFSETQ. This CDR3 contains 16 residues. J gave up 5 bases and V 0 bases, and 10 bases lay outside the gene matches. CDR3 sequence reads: CASSLAAQGRYETQYF. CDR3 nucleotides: TGCGCCAGCAGCTTGGCCGCACAGGGGAGATATGAGACCCAGTACTTC. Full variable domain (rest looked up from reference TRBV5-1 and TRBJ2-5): KAGVTQTPRYLIKTRGQQVTLSCSPISGHRSVSWYQQTPGQGLQFLFEYFSETQRNKGNFPGRFSGRQFSNSRSEMNVSTLELGDSALYLCASSLAAQGRYETQYFGPGTRLLVL.

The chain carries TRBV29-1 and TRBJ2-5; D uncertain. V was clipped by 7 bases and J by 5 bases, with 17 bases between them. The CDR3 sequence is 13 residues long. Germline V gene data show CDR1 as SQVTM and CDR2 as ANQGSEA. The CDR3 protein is CSAPPTLGETQYF. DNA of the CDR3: TGCAGCGCCCCCCCGACCCTCGGGGAGACCCAGTACTTC.

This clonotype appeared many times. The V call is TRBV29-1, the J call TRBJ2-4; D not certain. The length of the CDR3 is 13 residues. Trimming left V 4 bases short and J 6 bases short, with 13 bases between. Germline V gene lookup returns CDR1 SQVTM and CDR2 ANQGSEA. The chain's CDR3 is CSVGSRAPNIQYF. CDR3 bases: TGCAGCGTTGGGTCTCGAGCCCCAAACATTCAGTACTTC. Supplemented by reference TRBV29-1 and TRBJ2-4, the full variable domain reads SAVISQKPSRDICQRGTSLTIQCQVDSQVTMMFWYRQQPGQSLTLIATANQGSEATYESGFVIDKFPISRPNLTFSTLTVSNMSPEDSSIYLCSVGSRAPNIQYFGAGTRLSVL.

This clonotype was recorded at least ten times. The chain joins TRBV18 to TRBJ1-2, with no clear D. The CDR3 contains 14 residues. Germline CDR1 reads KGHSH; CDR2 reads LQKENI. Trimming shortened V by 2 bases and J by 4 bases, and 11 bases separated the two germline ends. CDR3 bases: TGTGCCAGCTCACCAGAGGCCGCGAGCTATGGCTACACCTTC. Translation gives CASSPEAASYGYTF.

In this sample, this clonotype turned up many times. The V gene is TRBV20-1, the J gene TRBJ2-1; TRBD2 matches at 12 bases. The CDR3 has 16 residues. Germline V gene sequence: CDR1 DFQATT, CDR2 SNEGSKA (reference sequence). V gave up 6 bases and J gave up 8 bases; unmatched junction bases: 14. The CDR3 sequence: CSATGLAGQSRDEQFF. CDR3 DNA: TGCAGTGCAACGGGACTAGCGGGCCAAAGCAGGGATGAGCAGTTCTTC.

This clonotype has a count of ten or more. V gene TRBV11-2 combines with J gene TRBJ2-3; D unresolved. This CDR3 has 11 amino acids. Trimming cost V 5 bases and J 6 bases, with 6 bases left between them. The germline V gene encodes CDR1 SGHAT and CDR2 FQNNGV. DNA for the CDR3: TGTGCCAGCAGCGCGAGGGATACGCAGTATTTT. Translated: CASSARDTQYF.

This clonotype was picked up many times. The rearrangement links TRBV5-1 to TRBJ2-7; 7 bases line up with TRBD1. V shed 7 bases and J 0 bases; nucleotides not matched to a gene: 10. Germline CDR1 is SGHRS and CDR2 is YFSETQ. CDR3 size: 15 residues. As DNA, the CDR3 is TGCGCCAGCTGGGACAGTTCCGCGAACTCCTACGAGCAGTACTTC. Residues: CASWDSSANSYEQYF.